Listed below are T cell receptor beta chains from one sample, sequenced in a study of OX40 agonist ivuxolimab in advanced cancers. Repertoires were generated with immunoSEQ multiplex PCR, while TCRdb's copy carries only in-frame clones and drops some. The sample lists 30,000 to 45,000 clones, roughly 80% occurring once. This specimen consisted of CD4+ or CD8+ T cells sorted from blood, obtained in a trial of the OX40 agonist ivuxolimab. The receptors originated from an adult with an advanced solid tumor such as melanoma, head and neck, liver or kidney cancer. The CDR3 runs from the conserved cysteine through the conserved F or W. The order of the fields is J gene, clone size, V gene, D gene, CDR3 protein, CDR3 DNA. A D gene is named only where the DNA matches it firmly. Part of the rows lack a size; the others show once, few, many or a class for expanded clones.

TRBJ2-3 | . | TRBV11-3 | . | CASSLEPTDTQYF | TGTGCCAGCAGCTTAGAACCGACAGATACGCAGTATTTT
TRBJ2-2 | once | TRBV19 | . | CASSILATTGELFF | TGTGCCAGTAGTATACTAGCGACCACCGGGGAGCTGTTTTTT
TRBJ1-1 | . | TRBV6-1 | . | CASGWREMNTEAFF | TGTGCCAGCGGTTGGAGAGAAATGAACACTGAAGCTTTCTTT
TRBJ1-5 | . | TRBV6-5 | . | CASSYSGYSNQPQHF | TGTGCCAGCAGTTACTCAGGGTATAGCAATCAGCCCCAGCATTTT
TRBJ2-7 | few | TRBV7-5 | . | CVRRDRGTYEQYF | TGTGTCAGAAGGGACAGGGGGACCTACGAGCAGTACTTC
TRBJ2-1 | . | TRBV30 | TRBD1 | CAWSPWTGDNEQFF | TGTGCCTGGAGTCCTTGGACAGGGGACAATGAGCAGTTCTTC
TRBJ2-2 | . | TRBV18 | . | CASSQSTAGGTGELFF | TGTGCCAGCTCCCAATCGACGGCAGGAGGGACCGGGGAGCTGTTTTTT
TRBJ1-2 | . | TRBV27 | TRBD1 | CASSFPGGYGYTF | TGTGCCAGCAGTTTCCCAGGGGGCTATGGCTACACCTTC
TRBJ1-2 | . | TRBV30 | . | CAWSVPGYGYTF | TGTGCCTGGAGTGTACCCGGCTATGGCTACACCTTC
TRBJ2-1 | . | TRBV5-6 | TRBD2 | CASRTGTILNNEQFF | TGTGCCAGCAGGACCGGGACTATACTTAACAATGAGCAGTTCTTC
TRBJ2-7 | . | TRBV7-9 | . | CASSPPQSKGGKNEQYF | TGTGCCAGCAGCCCGCCTCAAAGCAAGGGGGGGAAAAACGAGCAGTACTTC
TRBJ1-2 | . | TRBV5-6 | . | CASSLIQAPVYGYTF | TGTGCCAGCAGCCTAATACAGGCTCCTGTCTATGGCTACACCTTC
TRBJ2-5 | . | TRBV19 | TRBD1 | CASSLGQGALREQYF | TGTGCCAGTAGCCTTGGACAGGGGGCCCTCAGGGAGCAGTACTTC
TRBJ1-5 | . | TRBV9 | . | CASSVGVEGNQPQHF | TGTGCCAGCAGCGTAGGCGTCGAAGGCAATCAGCCCCAGCATTTT
TRBJ2-1 | . | TRBV19 | TRBD1 | CATRQGAYNEQFF | TGTGCCACTCGACAGGGGGCCTACAATGAGCAGTTCTTC
TRBJ1-5 | . | TRBV7-6 | . | CASSLDLGQPQHF | TGTGCCAGCAGCTTAGATCTGGGTCAGCCCCAGCATTTT
TRBJ1-2 | . | TRBV28 | TRBD1 | CASSGTGVNYGHTF | TGTGCCAGCAGTGGGACAGGGGTTAACTATGGCCACACCTTC
TRBJ2-7 | . | TRBV21-1 | . | CASSKWDRGKEEQYF | TGTGCCAGCAGCAAATGGGACAGGGGAAAGGAAGAGCAGTACTTC
TRBJ2-7 | . | TRBV11-2 | . | CASSPENSYEALYEQYF | TGTGCCAGCAGCCCCGAAAACTCCTACGAAGCCCTCTACGAGCAGTACTTC
TRBJ1-6 | once | TRBV9 | . | CASSVGRGGSPLHF | TGTGCCAGCAGCGTTGGCCGGGGTGGGTCACCCCTCCACTTT
TRBJ2-5 | once | TRBV9 | . | CASSPNPTGRETQYF | TGTGCCAGCAGCCCCAACCCTACAGGGAGAGAGACCCAGTACTTC
TRBJ1-1 | . | TRBV11-2 | TRBD1 | CASSHNRGRGTEAFF | TGTGCCAGCAGTCACAACAGGGGTCGGGGCACTGAAGCTTTCTTT
TRBJ2-1 | . | TRBV5-1 | . | CASSLLLGGQQYNEQFF | TGCGCCAGCAGCTTGCTTTTGGGGGGCCAGCAATACAATGAGCAGTTCTTC
TRBJ2-1 | once | TRBV13 | TRBD2 | CASSQGLELNEQFF | TGTGCCAGCAGTCAGGGACTAGAGTTGAATGAGCAGTTCTTC
TRBJ2-3 | . | TRBV19 | TRBD2 | CASSMTGLATDTQYF | TGTGCCAGTAGTATGACGGGACTAGCCACAGATACGCAGTATTTT
TRBJ2-7 | . | TRBV4-1 | . | CASSRGGSYEQYF | TGCGCCAGCAGTAGGGGGGGCAGTTACGAGCAGTACTTC
TRBJ2-4 | once | TRBV28 | . | CASRRENIQYF | TGTGCCAGCCGTCGGGAAAACATTCAGTACTTC
TRBJ1-5 | few | TRBV28 | . | CASTTGYQPQHF | TGTGCCAGCACCACAGGGTATCAGCCCCAGCATTTT
TRBJ2-7 | . | TRBV6-5 | . | CASSAPDSYEQYF | TGTGCCAGCAGTGCGCCGGACTCCTACGAGCAGTACTTC
TRBJ1-1 | . | TRBV5-4 | . | CASSLLGAEAFF | TGTGCCAGCAGCCTTCTTGGAGCTGAAGCTTTCTTT
TRBJ1-1 | . | TRBV14 | . | CASRRNAGNTEAFF | TGTGCCAGCAGACGAAACGCGGGGAACACTGAAGCTTTCTTT
TRBJ1-2 | . | TRBV5-1 | TRBD1 | CASRLQGNYGYTF | TGCGCCAGCAGGCTACAGGGGAACTATGGCTACACCTTC
TRBJ2-5 | . | TRBV2 | TRBD2 | CASSGSGKETQYF | TGTGCCAGCAGTGGTAGCGGGAAGGAGACCCAGTACTTC
TRBJ2-2 | . | TRBV7-2 | . | CASSLLRGSTGELFF | TGTGCCAGCAGCTTACTTCGTGGCAGCACCGGGGAGCTGTTTTTT
TRBJ1-5 | . | TRBV10-3 | TRBD1 | CAISESAGGYSNQPQHF | TGTGCCATCAGTGAGTCCGCAGGGGGCTATAGCAATCAGCCCCAGCATTTT
TRBJ1-6 | . | TRBV30 | . | CAWSVQSVYGTINSPLHF | TGTGCCTGGAGTGTACAGTCGGTTTACGGTACCATAAATTCACCCCTCCACTTT
TRBJ2-5 | . | TRBV28 | TRBD1 | CASSRRDRQETQYF | TGTGCCAGCAGCAGGAGGGACAGGCAAGAGACCCAGTACTTC
TRBJ2-5 | . | TRBV4-1 | TRBD2 | CASSPRALAVEETQYF | TGCGCCAGCAGCCCTAGGGCGCTAGCGGTTGAAGAGACCCAGTACTTC
TRBJ1-4 | . | TRBV19 | TRBD1 | CASSLPGQGTEKLFF | TGTGCCAGTAGTTTGCCGGGACAGGGGACTGAAAAACTGTTTTTT
TRBJ1-6 | . | TRBV6-6 | . | CASSSFGDGVPLHF | TGTGCCAGCAGTTCTTTCGGGGACGGCGTTCCCCTCCACTTT
TRBJ1-1 | . | TRBV6-5 | TRBD1 | CASSRQGDSAFF | TGTGCCAGCAGTCGACAGGGGGATTCAGCTTTCTTT
TRBJ2-5 | . | TRBV7-3 | . | CASSLLGQKLETQYF | TGTGCCAGCAGCTTATTGGGACAAAAGTTAGAGACCCAGTACTTC
TRBJ2-7 | . | TRBV10-2 | . | CASSDSPYEQYF | TGCGCCAGCAGTGACAGTCCCTACGAGCAGTACTTC
TRBJ1-2 | . | TRBV5-8 | . | CASSSSQGAVYGYTF | TGTGCCAGCAGCTCCTCCCAGGGCGCGGTCTATGGCTACACCTTC
TRBJ1-2 | . | TRBV6-5 | . | CASSYNGAYGYTF | TGTGCCAGCAGTTACAACGGCGCATATGGCTACACCTTC
TRBJ2-2 | . | TRBV19 | TRBD2 | CASSIDRLAGETGELFF | TGTGCCAGTAGTATAGATCGTCTAGCGGGAGAAACCGGGGAGCTGTTTTTT
TRBJ2-1 | . | TRBV7-9 | . | CASSLSFREVNEQFF | TGTGCCAGCAGCTTAAGTTTCAGGGAGGTTAATGAGCAGTTCTTC
TRBJ2-7 | . | TRBV19 | TRBD1 | CASRQGATYEQYF | TGTGCCAGTAGACAGGGGGCAACCTACGAGCAGTACTTC